This record looks at one T cell receptor (beta chain) sequence and its context. Its antigen is currently unknown. Sequencing used immunoSEQ multiplex PCR; TCRdb keeps in-frame clones, though not all of them. The sample has approximately 30,000 clones; 92% are singletons. Trimming at V came to 3 bases and at J to 3 bases, leaving 4 bases not matched to a gene. The CDR3 is 15 amino acids. CDR1 is SGDLS, CDR2 YYNGEE, per germline. This record belongs to a study of OX40 agonist ivuxolimab in advanced cancers. About the study: Patients with hepatocellular carcinoma, melanoma, renal cell or head and neck cancer made up the dose-escalation patients. General observations from the study: Some of the lowest clonal expansion was seen in partial responders at 0.1-3.0 mg/kg.

Sequencing was performed on CD4+ or CD8+ T cells sorted from blood, taken in a trial of the OX40 agonist ivuxolimab. The J gene is TRBJ1-3, the V gene TRBV9; 9 bases are a match to TRBD1. The receptor's source is an adult with an advanced solid tumor such as melanoma, head and neck, liver or kidney cancer. The CDR3 is CASSAQGANGNTIYF. The CDR3 nucleotides read TGTGCCAGCAGCGCACAGGGGGCTAATGGAAACACCATATATTTT.